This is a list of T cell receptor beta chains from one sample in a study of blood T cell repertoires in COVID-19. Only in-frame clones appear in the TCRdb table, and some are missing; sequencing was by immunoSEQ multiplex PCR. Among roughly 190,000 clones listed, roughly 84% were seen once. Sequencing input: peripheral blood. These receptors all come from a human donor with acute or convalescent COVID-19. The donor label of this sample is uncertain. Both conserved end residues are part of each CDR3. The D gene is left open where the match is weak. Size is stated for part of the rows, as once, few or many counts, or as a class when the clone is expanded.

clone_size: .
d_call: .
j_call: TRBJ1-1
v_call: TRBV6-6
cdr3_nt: TGTGCCAGCAGCCACGGGGACTTCCAGAACACTGAAGCTTTCTTT
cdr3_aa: CASSHGDFQNTEAFF

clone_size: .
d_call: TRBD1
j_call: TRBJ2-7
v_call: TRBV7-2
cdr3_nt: TGTGCCAGCAGCTACCGACAGGGTGGGGGCGAGCAGTACTTC
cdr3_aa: CASSYRQGGGEQYF

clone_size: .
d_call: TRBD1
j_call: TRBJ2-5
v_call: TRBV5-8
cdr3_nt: TGTGCCAGCAGCTTGCAGGGGGTTCAAGAGACCCAGTACTTC
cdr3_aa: CASSLQGVQETQYF

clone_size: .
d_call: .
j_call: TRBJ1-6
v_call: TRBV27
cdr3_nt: TGTGCCAGCGAGACGGAGTCCAGCTCCTATAATTCACCCCTCCACTTT
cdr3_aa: CASETESSSYNSPLHF

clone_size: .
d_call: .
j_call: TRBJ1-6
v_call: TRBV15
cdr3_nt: TGTGCCACCAGCAGTGAACTCGGGACTTATAATTCACCCCTCCACTTT
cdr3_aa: CATSSELGTYNSPLHF

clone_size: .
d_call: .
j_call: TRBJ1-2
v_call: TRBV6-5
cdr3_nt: TGTGCCAGCACTCCGGTCGGGGACTATGGCTACACCTTC
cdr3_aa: CASTPVGDYGYTF

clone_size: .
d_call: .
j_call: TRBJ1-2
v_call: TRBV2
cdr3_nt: TGTGCCAGCACCCTGTCCTGGGGCGGCTACACCTTC
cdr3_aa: CASTLSWGGYTF

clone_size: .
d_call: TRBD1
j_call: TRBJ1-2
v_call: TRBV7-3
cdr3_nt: TGTGCCAGCAGCCCCGGGGAGGGACAGGGGGCGCGTAACTATGGCTACACCTTC
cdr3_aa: CASSPGEGQGARNYGYTF

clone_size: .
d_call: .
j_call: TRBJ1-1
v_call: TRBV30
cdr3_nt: TGTGCCTGGGCCCCTCGGAGGGGGAACACTGAAGCTTTCTTT
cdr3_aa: CAWAPRRGNTEAFF

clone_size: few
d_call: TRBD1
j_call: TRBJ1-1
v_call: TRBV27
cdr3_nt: TGTGCCAGCAAAGAGCAGGGGGTGATAAACACTGAAGCTTTCTTT
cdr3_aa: CASKEQGVINTEAFF

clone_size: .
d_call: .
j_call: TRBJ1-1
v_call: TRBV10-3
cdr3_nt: TGTGCCATCAGTGAGTCAGGGGGGAACACTGAAGCTTTCTTT
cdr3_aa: CAISESGGNTEAFF

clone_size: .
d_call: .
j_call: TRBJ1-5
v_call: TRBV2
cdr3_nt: TGTGCCAGCAGTGAGAGCCCTTATAGCAATCAGCCCCAGCATTTT
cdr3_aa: CASSESPYSNQPQHF

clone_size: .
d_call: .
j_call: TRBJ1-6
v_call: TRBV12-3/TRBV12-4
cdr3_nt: TGTGCCAGCAGTCAAACAGGGAATTCACCCCTCCACTTT
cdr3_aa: CASSQTGNSPLHF

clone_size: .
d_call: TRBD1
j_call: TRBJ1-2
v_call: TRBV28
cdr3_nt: TGTGCCAGCAGTTTAGACAGGGCTCGGGGCTACACCTTC
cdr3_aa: CASSLDRARGYTF

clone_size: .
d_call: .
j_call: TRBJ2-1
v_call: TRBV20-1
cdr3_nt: TGCAGTTACGGGAGCAATGAGCAGTTCTTC
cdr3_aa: CSYGSNEQFF

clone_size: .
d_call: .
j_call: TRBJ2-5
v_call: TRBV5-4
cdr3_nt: TGTGCCAGCAGCTTGGCTGGCCCTGCAGAGACCCAGTACTTC
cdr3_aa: CASSLAGPAETQYF

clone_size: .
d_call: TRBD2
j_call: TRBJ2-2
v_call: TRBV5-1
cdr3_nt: TGCGCCAGCAGCTGGGGGACTAGCCGGAACACCGGGGAGCTGTTTTTT
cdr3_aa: CASSWGTSRNTGELFF

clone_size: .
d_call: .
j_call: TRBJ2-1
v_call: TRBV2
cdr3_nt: TGTGCCAGCAGGGGAGATACGGCGGGTAACAATGAGCAGTTCTTC
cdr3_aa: CASRGDTAGNNEQFF

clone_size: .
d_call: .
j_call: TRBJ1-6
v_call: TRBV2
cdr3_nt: TGTGCCAGCAGTACCATCTCAGACCTCCACTTT
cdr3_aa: CASSTISDLHF

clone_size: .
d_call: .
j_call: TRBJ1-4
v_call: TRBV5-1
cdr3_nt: TGCGCCAGCAGCTTGCAGGGTTCGGTTGAAAAACTGTTTTTT
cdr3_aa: CASSLQGSVEKLFF

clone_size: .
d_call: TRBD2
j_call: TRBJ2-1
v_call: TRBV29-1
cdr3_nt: TGCAGCGTTGAATCTAGCGGGGGATGGGATGAGCAGTTCTTC
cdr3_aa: CSVESSGGWDEQFF

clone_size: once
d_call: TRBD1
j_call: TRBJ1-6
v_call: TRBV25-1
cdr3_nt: TGTGCCAGCAGTGACCCCGGACAGGGGGAAGTCTTAATTTCACCCCTCCACTTT
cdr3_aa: CASSDPGQGEVLISPLHF

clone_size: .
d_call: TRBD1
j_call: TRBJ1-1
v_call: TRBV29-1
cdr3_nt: TGCAGCCCCGTCAGGGGGCTAACTGAAGCTTTCTTT
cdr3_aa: CSPVRGLTEAFF

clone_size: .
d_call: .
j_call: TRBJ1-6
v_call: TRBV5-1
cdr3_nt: TGCGCCAGCAGCTTAACAGGGACAAATTCACCCCTCCACTTT
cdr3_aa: CASSLTGTNSPLHF

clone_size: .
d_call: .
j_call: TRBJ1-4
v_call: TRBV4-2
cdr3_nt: TGTGCCAGCAGCCAAGTTCGTGGGGGGGATAATGAAAAACTGTTTTTT
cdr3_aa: CASSQVRGGDNEKLFF

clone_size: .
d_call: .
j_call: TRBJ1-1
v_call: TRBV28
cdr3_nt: TGTGCCAGCAGTCATTCGACACCCCGGAACACTGAAGCTTTCTTT
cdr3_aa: CASSHSTPRNTEAFF

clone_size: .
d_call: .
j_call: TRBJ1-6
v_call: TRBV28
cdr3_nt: TGTGCCAGCAGTTTATACAGGGTGGACAATTCACCCCTCCACTTT
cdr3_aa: CASSLYRVDNSPLHF

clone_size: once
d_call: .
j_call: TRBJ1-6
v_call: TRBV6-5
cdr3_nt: TGTGCCAGCAGTTACCCCCGGGGGTTAGCTTCACCCCTCCACTTT
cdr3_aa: CASSYPRGLASPLHF

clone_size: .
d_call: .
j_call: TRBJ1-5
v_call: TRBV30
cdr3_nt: TGTGCCTGGAGTGTAAGGGGGGGAAGCAGCAATCAGCCCCAGCATTTT
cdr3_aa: CAWSVRGGSSNQPQHF

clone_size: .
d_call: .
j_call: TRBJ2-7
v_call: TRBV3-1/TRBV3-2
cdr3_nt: TGTGCCAGCAGCCCGGGGGTATCCTACGAGCAGTACTTC
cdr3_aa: CASSPGVSYEQYF

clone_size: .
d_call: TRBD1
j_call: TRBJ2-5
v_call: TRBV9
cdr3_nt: TGTGCCAGCAGCCCGACCGGGACAGAAAAAGAGACCCAGTACTTC
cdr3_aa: CASSPTGTEKETQYF

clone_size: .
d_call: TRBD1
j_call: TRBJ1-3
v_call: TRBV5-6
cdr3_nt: TGTGCCAGCAGCCTGGGACAGGGGACTGGAAACACCATATATTTT
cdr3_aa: CASSLGQGTGNTIYF

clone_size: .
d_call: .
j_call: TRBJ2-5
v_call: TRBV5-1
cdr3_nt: TGCGCCAGCAGGCTTGGGAGCCCCCGGGAGACCCAGTACTTC
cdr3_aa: CASRLGSPRETQYF